Listed below are T cell receptor beta chains from one sample, sequenced in a study of T cell repertoires in cytomegalovirus infection. TCRdb processed the reads anew with MiXCR; each CDR3 protein has one entry. The table records 680,000 or so distinct CDR3 sequences, roughly a third of them present only once. The antigens for these receptors are not known. The sequences come from cultured PBMCs, collected from culture after CMV antigen stimulation. Every receptor here comes from a human donor in good health (CMV status not recorded). Some clones in this sample may be carry-over from other donors' samples. The CDR3 runs from the conserved cysteine through the conserved F or W. A D gene is named only where the DNA matches it firmly. A clone size is listed for some rows: how often the clone was seen (once, few, many), or a class if it is expanded.

cdr3_aa cdr3_nt v_call d_call clone_size j_call
CSAREGTGLYYEQYF TGCAGTGCTAGAGAGGGGACAGGGCTCTACTACGAGCAGTACTTC TRBV20-1 TRBD1 NA TRBJ2-7
CASSYSGGGKSSYNEQFF TGTGCCAGCAGTTACTCTGGGGGCGGGAAGAGCTCCTACAATGAGCAGTTCTTC TRBV6-5 NA few TRBJ2-1
CASRLDRESTGELFF TGTGCCAGCAGATTGGACAGGGAGTCAACCGGGGAGCTGTTTTTT TRBV7-9 TRBD1 NA TRBJ2-2
CASSPPREKQYF TGTGCCAGCAGTCCACCCAGGGAGAAGCAGTACTTC TRBV7-6 NA NA TRBJ2-7
CASSVAGGGNEQYF TGTGCCAGCAGCGTAGCGGGAGGAGGCAACGAGCAGTACTTC TRBV7-2 TRBD2 many TRBJ2-7
CASSNPGLAGVEDTQYF TGTGCCAGCAGTAACCCCGGACTAGCGGGAGTGGAAGATACGCAGTATTTT TRBV6-2/TRBV6-3 TRBD2 few TRBJ2-3
CASSFAATLSGNTIYF TGTGCCAGCAGTTTTGCCGCGACACTCTCTGGAAACACCATATATTTT TRBV12-3/TRBV12-4 NA NA TRBJ1-3
CASQVGVHTEAFF TGTGCCAGTCAGGTTGGAGTCCACACTGAAGCTTTCTTT TRBV5-6 NA NA TRBJ1-1
CASAGKGRRETEAFF TGTGCCAGCGCGGGGAAGGGCAGGCGAGAAACTGAAGCTTTCTTT TRBV7-2 NA few TRBJ1-1
CSARSNGGADQPQHF TGCAGTGCTAGAAGCAATGGGGGCGCAGATCAGCCCCAGCATTTT TRBV20-1 NA NA TRBJ1-5
CASSQGQSTDTQYF TGTGCCAGCAGCCAGGGACAGAGCACAGATACGCAGTATTTT TRBV7-2 TRBD1 many TRBJ2-3
CANSLGQGSHGYTF TGTGCCAACAGCTTAGGTCAGGGTTCGCATGGCTACACCTTC TRBV7-9 NA NA TRBJ1-2
CATSTTTSGGYGHEQFF TGTGCCACCAGCACGACGACTAGCGGGGGCTACGGGCATGAGCAGTTCTTC TRBV15 TRBD2 NA TRBJ2-1
CAWSEQYEQYF TGTGCCTGGAGTGAACAATACGAGCAGTACTTC TRBV30 NA NA TRBJ2-7
CASSRRRGDSYNEQFF TGTGCCAGTAGTCGACGGCGGGGGGACTCCTACAATGAGCAGTTCTTC TRBV19 TRBD2 few TRBJ2-1
CASSLGSGVETQYF TGTGCCAGCAGCTTAGGGTCGGGAGTGGAGACCCAGTACTTC TRBV7-2 NA many TRBJ2-5
CASSLGYTDTQYF TGTGCCAGCAGTTTAGGATACACAGATACGCAGTATTTT TRBV7-2 NA many TRBJ2-3
CASSYRGQENSPLHF TGTGCCAGCAGCTACCGGGGACAGGAAAATTCACCCCTCCACTTT TRBV6-6 TRBD1 NA TRBJ1-6
CASSTIKTVYEQYF TGTGCCAGCAGCACGATAAAAACGGTCTACGAGCAGTACTTC TRBV7-2 NA many TRBJ2-7
CASTRGNYGYTF TGTGCCAGCACCCGGGGGAACTATGGCTACACCTTC TRBV12-3/TRBV12-4 NA NA TRBJ1-2
CASSSRSSGGRTDTQYF TGCGCCAGCAGCTCCAGGTCTAGCGGGGGACGAACAGATACGCAGTATTTT TRBV4-1 TRBD2 NA TRBJ2-3
CSVSQGFGNEKLFF TGCAGCGTTTCGCAGGGGTTTGGGAATGAAAAACTGTTTTTT TRBV29-1 NA NA TRBJ1-4